The clone carrying this TCR beta chain was recorded at least ten times. Its antigen is unknown. V gave up 5 bases and J gave up 4 bases; unmatched junction bases: 4. Looked up from germline, CDR1 is MNHEY and CDR2 is SMNVEV (reference sequence). CDR3 length: 15 residues. Then a second PCR, running about 7 to 11 cycles, was carried out with a sample-barcoded 5' primer and a J-beta primer mix. Carrying 12 random nucleotides, a template-switch adaptor labeled each individual cDNA molecule. TCRdb recomputed calls from the 5' RACE reads with MiXCR, one row per CDR3 protein. The table has about 730,000 distinct CDR3 sequences, approximately 39% seen once. The sample belongs to a study of blood T cells in healthy people across ages. Regarding the study as a whole: With donor CMV status unknown, expanded clonotype changes were possibly confounded. Per million T cells, TCR beta diversity dropped roughly linearly as age increased.

J is TRBJ2-3 and V is TRBV27, with 12 positions matching TRBD2. Source material: blood. This TCR derives from a woman aged 55-69 years in good health. Written as DNA, the CDR3 is TGTGCCAGCAGTGAACTAGCGGGAGGCGCAGATACGCAGTATTTT. It is translated as CASSELAGGADTQYF.